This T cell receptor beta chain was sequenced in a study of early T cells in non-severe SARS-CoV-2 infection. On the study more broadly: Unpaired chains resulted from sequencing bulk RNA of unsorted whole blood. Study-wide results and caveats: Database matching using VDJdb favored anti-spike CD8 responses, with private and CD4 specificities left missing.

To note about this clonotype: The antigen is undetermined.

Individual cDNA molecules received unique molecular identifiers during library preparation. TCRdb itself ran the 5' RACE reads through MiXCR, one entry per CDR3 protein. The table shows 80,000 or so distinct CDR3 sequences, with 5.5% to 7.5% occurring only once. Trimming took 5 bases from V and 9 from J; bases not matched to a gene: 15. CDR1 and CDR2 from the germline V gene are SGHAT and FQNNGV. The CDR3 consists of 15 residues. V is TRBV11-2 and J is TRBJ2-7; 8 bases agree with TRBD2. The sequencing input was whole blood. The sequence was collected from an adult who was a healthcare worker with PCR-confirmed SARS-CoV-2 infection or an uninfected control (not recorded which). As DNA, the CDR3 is TGTGCCAGCAGCCCCGACCCCGGGACTAGAAGCACGCAGTACTTC. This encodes CASSPDPGTRSTQYF.